The T cell receptor beta chain described here comes from a study of OX40 agonist ivuxolimab in advanced cancers. Clones were read by immunoSEQ multiplex PCR, and TCRdb kept only the in-frame ones, dropping some. This table holds 42,000 or so clones, approximately 83% found once. As concerns this clone: No antigen is known for it.

CDR3 length: 14 residues. In germline, CDR1 is SGDLS, CDR2 YYNGEE. V dropped 7 bases and J dropped 5; count of bases not matched to a gene: 5. Findings of the study overall: Determination of antigen specificity was not performed for the expanded peripheral T cells.

This clonotype was obtained from an adult with an advanced solid tumor such as melanoma, head and neck, liver or kidney cancer. This chain connects TRBV9 to TRBJ2-1; 11 bases line up with TRBD2. Sequences were derived from CD4+ or CD8+ T cells sorted from blood, sampled in a trial of the OX40 agonist ivuxolimab. CDR3 amino acids: CASATSGGHNEQFF. CDR3 bases: TGTGCCAGCGCAACTAGCGGGGGTCACAATGAGCAGTTCTTC.